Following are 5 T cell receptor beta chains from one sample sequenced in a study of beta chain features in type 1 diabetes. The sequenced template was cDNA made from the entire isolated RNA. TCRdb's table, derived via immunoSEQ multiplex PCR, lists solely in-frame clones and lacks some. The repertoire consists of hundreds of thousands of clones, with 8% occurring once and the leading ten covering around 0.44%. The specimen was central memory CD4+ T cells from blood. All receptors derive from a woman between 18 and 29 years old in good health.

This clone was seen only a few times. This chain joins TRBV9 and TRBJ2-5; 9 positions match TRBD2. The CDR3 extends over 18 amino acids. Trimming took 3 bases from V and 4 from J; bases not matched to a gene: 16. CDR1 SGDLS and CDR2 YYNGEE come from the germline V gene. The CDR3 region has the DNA TGTGCCAGCAGCGGAGGCCCCATTGGCGGGAGGGGCTTAGAGACCCAGTACTTC. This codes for CASSGGPIGGRGLETQYF.

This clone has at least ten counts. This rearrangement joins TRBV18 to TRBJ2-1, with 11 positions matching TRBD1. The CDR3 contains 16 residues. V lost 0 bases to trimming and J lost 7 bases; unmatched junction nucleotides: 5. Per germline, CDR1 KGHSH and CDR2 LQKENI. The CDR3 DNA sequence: TGTGCCAGCTCACCACCGGGACAGGGGGTTGCAAATGAGCAGTTCTTC. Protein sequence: CASSPPGQGVANEQFF.

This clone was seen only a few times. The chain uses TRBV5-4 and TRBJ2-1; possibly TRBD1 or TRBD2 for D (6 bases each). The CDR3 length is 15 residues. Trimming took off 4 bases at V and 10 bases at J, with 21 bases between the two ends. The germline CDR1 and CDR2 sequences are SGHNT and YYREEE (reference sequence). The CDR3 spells CASSRGGTIDAEQFF. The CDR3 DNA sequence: TGTGCCAGCAGCCGAGGAGGGACAATTGACGCGGAGCAGTTCTTC.

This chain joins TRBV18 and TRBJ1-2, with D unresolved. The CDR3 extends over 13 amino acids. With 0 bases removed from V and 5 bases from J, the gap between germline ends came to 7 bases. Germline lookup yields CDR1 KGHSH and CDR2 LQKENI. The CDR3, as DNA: TGTGCCAGCTCACCACCGACCCGATATGGCTACACCTTC. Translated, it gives CASSPPTRYGYTF.

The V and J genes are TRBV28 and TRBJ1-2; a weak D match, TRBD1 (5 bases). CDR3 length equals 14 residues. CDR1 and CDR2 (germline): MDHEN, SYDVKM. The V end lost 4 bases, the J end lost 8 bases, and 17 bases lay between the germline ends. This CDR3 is CASSWSKPGDGYTF. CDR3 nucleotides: TGTGCCAGCAGTTGGAGCAAGCCGGGGGACGGCTACACCTTC.